The present T cell receptor beta chain was sequenced within a study of blood T cell repertoires in COVID-19. Study-wide background: There were acute and convalescent COVID-19 samples, and they came from the United States, Italy and Spain. The cDNA or gDNA used as material had been derived from T cells, B-cell-depleted T cells, or PBMCs.

In the original processing: Amplification with reference gene primers provided the estimates of nucleated cell counts. Method: immunoSEQ multiplex PCR; TCRdb's copy keeps in-frame clones and lacks some. That table is the source of V, J and clone size, and D and trimming were worked out from the DNA. In the table there are roughly 250,000 clones, approximately 84% of which are singletons. This CDR3 contains 15 residues. Germline loops: CDR1 SGHNT, CDR2 YYREEE (reference sequence). V lost 4 bases, J lost 2 bases, and 16 bases lay in between. The V and J genes are TRBV5-4 and TRBJ2-7; a possible D gene is TRBD2 (6 bases). The material sequenced was peripheral blood. This clonotype was sampled from a woman of 80 years or more with acute or convalescent COVID-19. This CDR3 is CASSPERVSAYEQYF. The DNA of the CDR3 is TGTGCCAGCAGCCCGGAGCGGGTCAGCGCCTACGAGCAGTACTTC.